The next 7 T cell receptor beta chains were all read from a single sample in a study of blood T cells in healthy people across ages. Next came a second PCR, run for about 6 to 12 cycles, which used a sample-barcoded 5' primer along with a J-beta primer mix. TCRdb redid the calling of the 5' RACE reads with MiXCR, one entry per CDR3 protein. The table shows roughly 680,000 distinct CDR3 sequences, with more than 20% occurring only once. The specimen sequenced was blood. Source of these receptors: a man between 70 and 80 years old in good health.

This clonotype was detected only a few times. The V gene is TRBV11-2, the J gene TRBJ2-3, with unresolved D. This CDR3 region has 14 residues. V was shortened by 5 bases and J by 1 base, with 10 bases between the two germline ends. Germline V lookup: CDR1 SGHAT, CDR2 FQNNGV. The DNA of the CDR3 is TGTGCCAGCAGCCCCGACACGGGCACAGATACGCAGTATTTT. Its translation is CASSPDTGTDTQYF. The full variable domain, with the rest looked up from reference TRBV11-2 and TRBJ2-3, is EAGVAQSPRYKIIEKRQSVAFWCNPISGHATLYWYQQILGQGPKLLIQFQNNGVVDDSQLPKDRFSAERLKGVDSTLKIQPAKLEDSAVYLCASSPDTGTDTQYFGPGTRLTVL.

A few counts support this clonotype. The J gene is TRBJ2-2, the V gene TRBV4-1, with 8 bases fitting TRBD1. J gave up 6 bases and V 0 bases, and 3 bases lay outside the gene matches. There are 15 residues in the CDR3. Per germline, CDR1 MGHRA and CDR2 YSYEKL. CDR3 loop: CASSQDGQGAGELFF. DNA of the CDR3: TGCGCCAGCAGCCAAGATGGACAGGGCGCCGGGGAGCTGTTTTTT.

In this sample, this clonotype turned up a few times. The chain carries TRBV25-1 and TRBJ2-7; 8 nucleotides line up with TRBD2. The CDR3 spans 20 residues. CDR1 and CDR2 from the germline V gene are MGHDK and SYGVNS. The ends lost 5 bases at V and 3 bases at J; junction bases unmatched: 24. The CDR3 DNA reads TGTGCCAGCAGTATCCCCATGGAAACTCTCAGCGGGAGACTCCACTACGAGCAGTACTTC. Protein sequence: CASSIPMETLSGRLHYEQYF.

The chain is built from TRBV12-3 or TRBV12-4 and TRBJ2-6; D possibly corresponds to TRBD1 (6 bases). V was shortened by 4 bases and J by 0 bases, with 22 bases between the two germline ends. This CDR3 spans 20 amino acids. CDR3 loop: CASSSYRDRGASSGANVLTF. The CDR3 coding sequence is TGTGCCAGCAGTTCGTACAGGGATCGGGGCGCAAGCTCTGGGGCCAACGTCCTGACTTTC.

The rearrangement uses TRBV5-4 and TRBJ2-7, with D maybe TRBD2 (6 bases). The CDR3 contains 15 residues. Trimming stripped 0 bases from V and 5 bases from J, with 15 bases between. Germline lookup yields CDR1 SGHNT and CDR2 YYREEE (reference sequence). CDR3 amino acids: CASSLAGTGLNEQYF. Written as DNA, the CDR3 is TGTGCCAGCAGCTTGGCCGGGACTGGGCTCAACGAGCAGTACTTC.

This chain's CDR3 is CASSLSTVSYEQYF. In DNA, the CDR3 is TGCGCCAGCAGCCTCTCGACAGTCTCCTACGAGCAGTACTTC. The genes are TRBV5-1 and TRBJ2-7, with D possibly matching TRBD1 (5 bases). Trimming stripped 4 bases from V and 0 bases from J, with 11 bases between. The CDR3 consists of 14 residues. CDR1 is SGHRS and CDR2 is YFSETQ in the germline V gene.

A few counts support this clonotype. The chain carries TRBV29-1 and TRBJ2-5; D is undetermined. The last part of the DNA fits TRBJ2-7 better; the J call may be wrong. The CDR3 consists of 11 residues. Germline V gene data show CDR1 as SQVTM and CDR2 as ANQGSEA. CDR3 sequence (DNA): TGCAGCGTTATATCCTATGACGAGCAGTACTTC. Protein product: CSVISYDEQYF.